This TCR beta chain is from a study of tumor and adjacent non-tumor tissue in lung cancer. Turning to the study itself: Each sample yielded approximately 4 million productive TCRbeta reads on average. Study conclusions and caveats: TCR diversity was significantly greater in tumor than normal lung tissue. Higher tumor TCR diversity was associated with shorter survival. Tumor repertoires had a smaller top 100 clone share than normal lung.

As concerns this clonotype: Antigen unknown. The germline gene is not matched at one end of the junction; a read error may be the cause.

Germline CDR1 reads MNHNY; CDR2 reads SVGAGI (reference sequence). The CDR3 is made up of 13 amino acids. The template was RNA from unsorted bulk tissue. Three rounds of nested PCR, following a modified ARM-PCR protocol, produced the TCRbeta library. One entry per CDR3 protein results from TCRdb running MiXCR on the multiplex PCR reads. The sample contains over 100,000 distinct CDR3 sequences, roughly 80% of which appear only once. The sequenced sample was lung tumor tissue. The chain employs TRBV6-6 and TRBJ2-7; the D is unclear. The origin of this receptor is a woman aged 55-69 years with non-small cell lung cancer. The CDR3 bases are TGTACCAGCAGTCACAAGATTGGCTACGAGCAGTACTTC. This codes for CTSSHKIGYEQYF.